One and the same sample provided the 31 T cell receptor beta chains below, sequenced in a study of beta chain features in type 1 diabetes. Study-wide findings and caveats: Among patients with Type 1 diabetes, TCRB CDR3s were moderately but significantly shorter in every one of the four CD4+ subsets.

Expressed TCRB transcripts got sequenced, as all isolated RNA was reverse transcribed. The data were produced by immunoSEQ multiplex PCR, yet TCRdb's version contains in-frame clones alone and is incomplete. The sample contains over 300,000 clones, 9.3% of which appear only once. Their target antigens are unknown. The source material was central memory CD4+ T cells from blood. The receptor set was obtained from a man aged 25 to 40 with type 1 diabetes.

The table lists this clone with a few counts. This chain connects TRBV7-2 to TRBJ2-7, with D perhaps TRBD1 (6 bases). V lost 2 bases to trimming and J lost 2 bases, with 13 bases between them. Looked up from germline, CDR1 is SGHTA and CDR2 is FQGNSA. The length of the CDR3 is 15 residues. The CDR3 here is CASSLQTGSTYEQYF. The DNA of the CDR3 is TGTGCCAGCAGCTTACAGACAGGTTCTACCTACGAGCAGTACTTC.

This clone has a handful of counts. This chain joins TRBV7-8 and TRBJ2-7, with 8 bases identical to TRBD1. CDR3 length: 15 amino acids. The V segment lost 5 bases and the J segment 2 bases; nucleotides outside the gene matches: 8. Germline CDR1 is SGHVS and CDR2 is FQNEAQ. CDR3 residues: CASSRTGTGAYEQYF. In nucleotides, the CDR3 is TGTGCCAGCAGCCGGACAGGGACGGGGGCCTACGAGCAGTACTTC.

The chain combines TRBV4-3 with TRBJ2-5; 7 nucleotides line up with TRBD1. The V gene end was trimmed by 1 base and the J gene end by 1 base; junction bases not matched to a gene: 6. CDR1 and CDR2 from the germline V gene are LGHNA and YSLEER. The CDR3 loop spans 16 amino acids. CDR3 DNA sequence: TGCGCCAGCAGCCAAGGAACAGGGGTGTCCCAAGAGACCCAGTACTTC. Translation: CASSQGTGVSQETQYF.

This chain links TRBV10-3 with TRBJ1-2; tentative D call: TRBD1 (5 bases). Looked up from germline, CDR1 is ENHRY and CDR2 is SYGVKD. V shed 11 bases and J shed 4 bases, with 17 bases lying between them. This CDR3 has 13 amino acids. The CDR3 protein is CAGGEAATYGYTF. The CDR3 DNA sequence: TGTGCCGGAGGGGAGGCCGCGACCTATGGCTACACCTTC.

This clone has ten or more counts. Written as DNA, the CDR3 is TGTGCCAGCAGGCCAATGACAGGGGCGAACACCGGGGAGCTGTTTTTT. Its translation is CASRPMTGANTGELFF. This chain joins TRBV5-5 and TRBJ2-2, with TRBD1 matching 8 bases. The trim removed 5 bases at V and 0 bases at J, leaving 6 bases unmatched. There are 16 residues in the CDR3. Germline assignment: CDR1 SGHKS and CDR2 YYEKEE (reference sequence).

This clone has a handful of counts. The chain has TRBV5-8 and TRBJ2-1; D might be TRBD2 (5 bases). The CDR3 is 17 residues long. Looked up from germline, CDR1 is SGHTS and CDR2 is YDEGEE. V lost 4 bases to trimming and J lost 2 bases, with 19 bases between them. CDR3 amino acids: CASSARVWSGAYNEQFF. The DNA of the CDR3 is TGTGCCAGCAGCGCCCGTGTATGGAGCGGAGCCTACAATGAGCAGTTCTTC.

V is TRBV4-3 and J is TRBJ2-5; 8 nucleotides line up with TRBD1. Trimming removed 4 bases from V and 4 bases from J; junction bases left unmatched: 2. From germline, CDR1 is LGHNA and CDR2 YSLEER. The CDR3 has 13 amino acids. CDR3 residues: CASSLQGAETQYF. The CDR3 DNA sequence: TGCGCCAGCAGCCTCCAGGGGGCAGAGACCCAGTACTTC.

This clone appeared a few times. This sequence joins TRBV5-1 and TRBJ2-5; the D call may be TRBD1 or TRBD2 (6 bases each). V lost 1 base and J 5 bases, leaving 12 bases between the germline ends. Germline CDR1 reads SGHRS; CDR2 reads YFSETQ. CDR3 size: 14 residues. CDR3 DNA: TGCGCCAGCAGCTTGTCGCAGGGGAGGGAGACCCAGTACTTC. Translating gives CASSLSQGRETQYF.

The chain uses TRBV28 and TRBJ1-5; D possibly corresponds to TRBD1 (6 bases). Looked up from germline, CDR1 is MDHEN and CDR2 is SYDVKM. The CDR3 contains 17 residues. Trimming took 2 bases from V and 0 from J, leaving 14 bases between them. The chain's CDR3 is CASSLGRTDYSNQPQHF. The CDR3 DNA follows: TGTGCCAGCAGTTTAGGCCGGACAGATTATAGCAATCAGCCCCAGCATTTT. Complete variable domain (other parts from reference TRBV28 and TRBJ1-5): DVKVTQSSRYLVKRTGEKVFLECVQDMDHENMFWYRQDPGLGLRLIYFSYDVKMKEKGDIPEGYSVSREKKERFSLILESASTNQTSMYLCASSLGRTDYSNQPQHFGDGTRLSIL.

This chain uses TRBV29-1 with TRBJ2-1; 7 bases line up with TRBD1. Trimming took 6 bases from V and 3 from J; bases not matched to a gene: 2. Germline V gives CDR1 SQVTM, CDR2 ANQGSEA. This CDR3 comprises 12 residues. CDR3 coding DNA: TGCAGCGTGGGGACAGACTACAATGAGCAGTTCTTC. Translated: CSVGTDYNEQFF.

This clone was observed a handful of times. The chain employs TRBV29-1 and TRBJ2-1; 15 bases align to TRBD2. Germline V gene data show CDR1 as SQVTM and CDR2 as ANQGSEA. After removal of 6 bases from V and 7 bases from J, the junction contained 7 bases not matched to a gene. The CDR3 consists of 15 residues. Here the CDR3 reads CSVGGLAGGQNEQFF. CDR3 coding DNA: TGCAGCGTCGGCGGACTAGCGGGGGGGCAAAATGAGCAGTTCTTC.

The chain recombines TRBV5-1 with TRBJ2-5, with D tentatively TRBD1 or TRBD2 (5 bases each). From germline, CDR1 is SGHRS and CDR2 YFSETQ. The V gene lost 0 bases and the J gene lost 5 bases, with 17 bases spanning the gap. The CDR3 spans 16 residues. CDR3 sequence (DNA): TGCGCCAGCAGCTTGGCAACCGGGACCGGGCATGAGACCCAGTACTTC. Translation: CASSLATGTGHETQYF.

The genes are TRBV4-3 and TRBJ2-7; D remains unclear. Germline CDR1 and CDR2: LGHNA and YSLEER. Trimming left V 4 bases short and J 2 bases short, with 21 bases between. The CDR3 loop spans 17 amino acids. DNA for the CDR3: TGCGCCAGCAGCCTTCAGGCCCTCCCGACGGACCCCTACGAGCAGTACTTC. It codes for CASSLQALPTDPYEQYF.

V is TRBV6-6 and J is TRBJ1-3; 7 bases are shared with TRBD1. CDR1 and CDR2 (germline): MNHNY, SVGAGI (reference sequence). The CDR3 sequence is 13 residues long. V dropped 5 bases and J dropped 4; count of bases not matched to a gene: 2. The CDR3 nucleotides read TGTGCCAGCAGTACAGGGGCGGGAAACACCATATATTTT. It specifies CASSTGAGNTIYF.

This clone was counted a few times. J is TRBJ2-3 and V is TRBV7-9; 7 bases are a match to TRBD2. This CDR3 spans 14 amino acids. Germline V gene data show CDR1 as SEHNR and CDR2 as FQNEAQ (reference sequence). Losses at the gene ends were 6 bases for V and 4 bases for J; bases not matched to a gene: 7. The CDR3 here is CASSLGRGSDTQYF. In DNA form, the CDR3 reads TGTGCCAGCAGTTTGGGGCGGGGGTCAGATACGCAGTATTTT.

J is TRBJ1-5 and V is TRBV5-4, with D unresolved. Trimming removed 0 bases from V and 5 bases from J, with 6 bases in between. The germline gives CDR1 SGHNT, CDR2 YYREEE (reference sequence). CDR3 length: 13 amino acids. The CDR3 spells CASSLEVDQPQHF. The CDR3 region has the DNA TGTGCCAGCAGCTTGGAGGTGGATCAGCCCCAGCATTTT.

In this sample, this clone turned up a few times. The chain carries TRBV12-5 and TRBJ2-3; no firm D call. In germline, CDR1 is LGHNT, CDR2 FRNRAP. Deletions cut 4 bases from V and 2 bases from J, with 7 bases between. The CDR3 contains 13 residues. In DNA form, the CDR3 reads TGTGCTAGTGGTTCAAGTAACACAGATACGCAGTATTTT. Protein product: CASGSSNTDTQYF.

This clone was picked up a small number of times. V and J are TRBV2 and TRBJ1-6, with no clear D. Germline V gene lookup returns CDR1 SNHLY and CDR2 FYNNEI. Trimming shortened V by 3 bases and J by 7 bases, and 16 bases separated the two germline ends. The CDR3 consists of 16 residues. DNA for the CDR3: TGTGCCAGCAGTGAGAACAGACTTGGAATGAATTCACCCCTCCACTTT. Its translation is CASSENRLGMNSPLHF.

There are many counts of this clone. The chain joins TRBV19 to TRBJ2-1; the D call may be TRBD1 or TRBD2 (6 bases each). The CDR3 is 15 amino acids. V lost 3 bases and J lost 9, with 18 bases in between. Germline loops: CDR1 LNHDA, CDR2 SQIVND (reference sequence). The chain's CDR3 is CASSIGGWDGGEQFF. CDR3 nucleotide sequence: TGTGCCAGTAGTATCGGGGGCTGGGATGGTGGTGAGCAGTTCTTC. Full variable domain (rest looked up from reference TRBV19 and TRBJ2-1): DGGITQSPKYLFRKEGQNVTLSCEQNLNHDAMYWYRQDPGQGLRLIYYSQIVNDFQKGDIAEGYSVSREKKESFPLTVTSAQKNPTAFYLCASSIGGWDGGEQFFGPGTRLTVL.

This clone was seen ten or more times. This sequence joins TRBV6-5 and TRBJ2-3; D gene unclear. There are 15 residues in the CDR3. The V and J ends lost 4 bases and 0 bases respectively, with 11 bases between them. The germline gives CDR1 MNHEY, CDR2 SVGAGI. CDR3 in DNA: TGTGCCAGCAGTTCCCAACATGCTAGCACAGATACGCAGTATTTT. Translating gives CASSSQHASTDTQYF.

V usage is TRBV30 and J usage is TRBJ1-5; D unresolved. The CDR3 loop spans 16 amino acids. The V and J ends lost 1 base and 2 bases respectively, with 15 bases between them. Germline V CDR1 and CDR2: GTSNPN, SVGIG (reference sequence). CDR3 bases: TGTGCCTGGAGTGCTTCACCGGTTACGCGCAATCAGCCCCAGCATTTT. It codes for CAWSASPVTRNQPQHF.

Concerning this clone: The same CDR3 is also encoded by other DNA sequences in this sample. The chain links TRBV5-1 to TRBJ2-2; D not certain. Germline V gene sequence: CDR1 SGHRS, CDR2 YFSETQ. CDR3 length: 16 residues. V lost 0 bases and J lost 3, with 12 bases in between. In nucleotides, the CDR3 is TGCGCCAGCAGCTTGGCCCCGGTTGGGGACACCGGGGAGCTGTTTTTT. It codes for CASSLAPVGDTGELFF.

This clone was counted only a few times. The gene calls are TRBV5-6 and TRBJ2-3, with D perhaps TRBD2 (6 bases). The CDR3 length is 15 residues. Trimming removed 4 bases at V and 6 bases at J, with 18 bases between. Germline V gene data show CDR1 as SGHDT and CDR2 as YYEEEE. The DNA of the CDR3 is TGTGCCAGCAGCCCGGGGGTCGACCGGGGGGATACGCAGTATTTT. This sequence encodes CASSPGVDRGDTQYF.

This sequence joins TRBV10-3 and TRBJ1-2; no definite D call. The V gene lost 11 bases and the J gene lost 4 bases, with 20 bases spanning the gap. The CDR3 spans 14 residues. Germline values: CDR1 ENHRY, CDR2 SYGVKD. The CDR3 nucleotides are TGTGCCCCCGATCGGCAGGCCCCTCCCTATGGCTACACCTTC. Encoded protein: CAPDRQAPPYGYTF.

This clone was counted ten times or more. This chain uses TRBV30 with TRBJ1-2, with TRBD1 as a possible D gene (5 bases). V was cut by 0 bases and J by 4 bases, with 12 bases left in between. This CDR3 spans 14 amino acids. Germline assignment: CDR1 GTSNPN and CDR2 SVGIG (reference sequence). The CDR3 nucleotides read TGTGCCTGGAGTGTAACCGGGGACGGCTATGGCTACACCTTC. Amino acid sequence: CAWSVTGDGYGYTF.

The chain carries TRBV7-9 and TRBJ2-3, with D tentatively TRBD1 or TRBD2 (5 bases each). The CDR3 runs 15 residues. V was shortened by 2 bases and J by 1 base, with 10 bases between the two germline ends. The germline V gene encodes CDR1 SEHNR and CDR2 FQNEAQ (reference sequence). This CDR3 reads CASSLSGARTDTQYF. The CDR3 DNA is TGTGCCAGCAGCTTATCCGGGGCCCGCACAGATACGCAGTATTTT. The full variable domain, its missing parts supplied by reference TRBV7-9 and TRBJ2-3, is DTGVSQNPRHKITKRGQNVTFRCDPISEHNRLYWYRQTLGQGPEFLTYFQNEAQLEKSRLLSDRFSAERPKGSFSTLEIQRTEQGDSAMYLCASSLSGARTDTQYFGPGTRLTVL.

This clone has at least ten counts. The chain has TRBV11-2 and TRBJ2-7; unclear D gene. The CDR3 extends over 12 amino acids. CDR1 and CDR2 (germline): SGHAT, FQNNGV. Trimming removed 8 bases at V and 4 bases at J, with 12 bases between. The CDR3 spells CASLATGYEQYF. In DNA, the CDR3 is TGTGCCAGCTTAGCCACCGGATACGAGCAGTACTTC.

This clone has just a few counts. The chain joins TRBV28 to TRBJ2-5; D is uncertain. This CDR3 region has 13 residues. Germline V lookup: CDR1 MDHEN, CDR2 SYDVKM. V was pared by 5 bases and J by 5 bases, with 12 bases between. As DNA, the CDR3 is TGTGCCAGCAGTCCTATCACGTCGGAGACCCAGTACTTC. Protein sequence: CASSPITSETQYF.

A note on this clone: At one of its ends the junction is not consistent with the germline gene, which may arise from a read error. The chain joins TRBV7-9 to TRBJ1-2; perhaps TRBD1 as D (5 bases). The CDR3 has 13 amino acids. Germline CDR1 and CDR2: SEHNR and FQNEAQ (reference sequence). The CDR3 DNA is TGTGCCAGCAGCTTAGAGGATCGACAGTTCCCCTTCTTC. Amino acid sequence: CASSLEDRQFPFF.

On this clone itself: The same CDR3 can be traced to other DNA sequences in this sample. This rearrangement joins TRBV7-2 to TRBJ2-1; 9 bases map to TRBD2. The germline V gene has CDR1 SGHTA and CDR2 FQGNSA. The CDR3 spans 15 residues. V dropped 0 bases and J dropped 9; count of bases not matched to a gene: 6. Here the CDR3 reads CASSLARGGAAEQFF. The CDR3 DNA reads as TGTGCCAGCAGCTTAGCGCGCGGGGGGGCGGCTGAGCAGTTCTTC.

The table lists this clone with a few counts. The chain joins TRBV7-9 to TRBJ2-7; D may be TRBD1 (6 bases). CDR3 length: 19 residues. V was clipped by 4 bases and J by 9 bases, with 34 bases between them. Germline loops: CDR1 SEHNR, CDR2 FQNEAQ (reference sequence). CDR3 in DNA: TGTGCCAGCAGCTCTGATGGTCCGGCAGGGGCCGACCTGAGCCTAAGGCAGTACTTC. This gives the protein CASSSDGPAGADLSLRQYF. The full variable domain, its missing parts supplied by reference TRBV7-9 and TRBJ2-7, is DTGVSQNPRHKITKRGQNVTFRCDPISEHNRLYWYRQTLGQGPEFLTYFQNEAQLEKSRLLSDRFSAERPKGSFSTLEIQRTEQGDSAMYLCASSSDGPAGADLSLRQYFGPGTRLTVT.